Listed below are T cell receptor beta chains from one sample, sequenced in a study of CD8 T cells in ankylosing spondylitis. One entry per CDR3 protein, called by TCRdb with MiXCR from the 5' RACE reads. Among some 130,000 distinct CDR3 sequences listed, about 6.7% were seen once. Sequencing was done on a sample of blood, either unsorted or a sorted T cell fraction (not recorded which). These receptors were collected from a female donor with ankylosing spondylitis or in good health (not recorded which). The CDR3 runs from the conserved cysteine through the conserved F or W. The D gene is left open where the match is weak. Part of the rows lack a size; the others show once, few, many or a class for expanded clones.

d_call j_call clone_size v_call cdr3_nt cdr3_aa
- TRBJ1-2 many TRBV5-1 TGCGCCAGCAGCTTGGCACAAGGACAGACGTATGGCTACACCTTC CASSLAQGQTYGYTF
TRBD1 TRBJ2-5 many TRBV5-1 TGCGCCAGCAGCTTGGCCGGGGACAGGGGGTCCCCTGGAGAGACCCAGTACTTC CASSLAGDRGSPGETQYF
- TRBJ2-6 - TRBV6-2/TRBV6-3 TGTGCCAGCAGTTACTTACCGATGGCAGGGCGCGGAGCTGGGGCCAACGTCCTGACTTTC CASSYLPMAGRGAGANVLTF
TRBD2 TRBJ2-1 many TRBV7-2 TGTGCCAGCAGCTTAAGCGGGGGGGCTATCAATGAGCAGTTCTTC CASSLSGGAINEQFF
- TRBJ2-5 many TRBV4-1 TGCGCCAGCAGCCAGAACTGGGGGGAGACCCAGTACTTC CASSQNWGETQYF
TRBD1 TRBJ2-2 - TRBV7-2 TGTGCCAGCAGCTTCCGACAGGGGGCAGGCACCGGGGAGCTGTTTTTT CASSFRQGAGTGELFF
TRBD1 TRBJ2-7 many TRBV5-1 TGCGCCAGCAGCGCCAGGACAGGAACGTCCTCCGAGCAGTACTTC CASSARTGTSSEQYF
TRBD1 TRBJ1-1 many TRBV4-1 TGCGCCAGCAGCCGACTTCAACTGGGACAGCTGAACACTGAAGCTTTCTTT CASSRLQLGQLNTEAFF
TRBD2 TRBJ2-1 many TRBV2 TGTGCCAGAGGGGGGTGGCTAGCGGGGCAGGGGAATGAGCAGTTCTTC CARGGWLAGQGNEQFF
TRBD2 TRBJ2-7 many TRBV25-1 TGTGCCAGCAGTGATGGGTGGGCCCGGGAGGACGAGCAGTACTTC CASSDGWAREDEQYF
TRBD2 TRBJ2-5 - TRBV2 TGTGCCAGCAGTGGGGGGGGTTCCAGCGGGCGCCAAGAGACCCAGTACTTC CASSGGGSSGRQETQYF
- TRBJ2-5 many TRBV4-2 TGTGCCAGCAGCCGGGACTTCCGGAGGCAAGAGACCCAGTACTTC CASSRDFRRQETQYF
- TRBJ2-7 few TRBV7-2 TGTGCCAGCGGCCCCCTGGACTCCTACGAGCAGTACTTC CASGPLDSYEQYF
TRBD1 TRBJ2-3 many TRBV6-5 TGTGCCAGCAGTTGGACAGGGGAGAGGGATACGCAGTATTTT CASSWTGERDTQYF
- TRBJ2-3 many TRBV29-1 TGCAGCGTTGAAGATCAGCTAGCAGATACGCAGTATTTT CSVEDQLADTQYF
- TRBJ2-7 many TRBV12-3/TRBV12-4 TGTGCCAGCTCTAGTTCGGGGGCCGCCTACGAGCAGTACTTC CASSSSGAAYEQYF
- TRBJ1-1 many TRBV5-1 TGCGCCAGCAGCCCCGGAGCGCAGGTGAACACTGAAGCTTTCTTT CASSPGAQVNTEAFF
- TRBJ1-6 many TRBV6-1 TGTGCCAGCAGGAGGACCCGGAATTCACCCCTCCACTTT CASRRTRNSPLHF
TRBD1 TRBJ1-2 many TRBV20-1 TGCAGTGCTAGTAGAGGTGGGGCAGGGGGCAACTATGGCTACACCTTC CSASRGGAGGNYGYTF
- TRBJ2-7 many TRBV4-1 TGCGCCAGCAGCCAAGATTGGGGGCACGAGCAGTACTTC CASSQDWGHEQYF
- TRBJ1-5 many TRBV12-3/TRBV12-4 TGTGCCAGCAGTTCCATCTGGGAGACACCAAGCAATCAGCCCCAGCATTTT CASSSIWETPSNQPQHF
TRBD1 TRBJ2-3 many TRBV7-9 TGTGCCAGCAGCTTCCCCAGGGGGCCAGATACGCAGTATTTT CASSFPRGPDTQYF
TRBD1 TRBJ2-2 - TRBV20-1 TGCAGTGCTCTGGACAGGACGAACACCGGGGAGCTGTTTTTT CSALDRTNTGELFF
TRBD1 TRBJ2-7 many TRBV12-3/TRBV12-4 TGTGCCAGCAGACAGGGACAGGGGAGAGACGAGCAGTACTTC CASRQGQGRDEQYF
- TRBJ1-1 - TRBV7-9 TGTGCCAGCAGCAAGGGGGTCGCCGGGGACACTGAAGCTTTCTTT CASSKGVAGDTEAFF
TRBD2 TRBJ2-1 many TRBV12-3/TRBV12-4 TGTGCCAGCAGTTCGAAGGCAGCGGGGACCTACAATGAGCAGTTCTTC CASSSKAAGTYNEQFF
- TRBJ2-5 many TRBV5-1 TGCGCCAGCAGCGAGGGAGGGGGCCGGGAGACCCAGTACTTC CASSEGGGRETQYF
- TRBJ2-3 many TRBV24-1 TGTGCCACCAGTGACCCCGCAGGGTTGGGGCCAGATACGCAGTATTTT CATSDPAGLGPDTQYF
- TRBJ1-1 - TRBV5-1 TGCGCCAGCAGCGTACAGAGATTGAACACTGAAGCTTTCTTT CASSVQRLNTEAFF
- TRBJ2-3 many TRBV3-1 TGTGCCAGCAGCCAAGGGCCAGATACGCAGTATTTT CASSQGPDTQYF
- TRBJ2-3 many TRBV20-1 TGCAGTGCTAGAGTACCTGGGTCTTCAGATACGCAGTATTTT CSARVPGSSDTQYF
- TRBJ2-2 many TRBV7-2 TGTGCCAGCAGCTTCAGGGCTGTCACCGGGGAGCTGTTTTTT CASSFRAVTGELFF
- TRBJ2-5 - TRBV19 TGTGCCAGTAGTATAGGACGGCAAGAGACCCAGTACTTC CASSIGRQETQYF
- TRBJ2-5 many TRBV20-1 TGCAGTGCTAGAGTTTCGGAGATCCAAGAGACCCAGTACTTC CSARVSEIQETQYF
TRBD1 TRBJ1-5 many TRBV12-3/TRBV12-4 TGTGCCAGCAGTTCGACAGGGGTAGGCAATCAGCCCCAGCATTTT CASSSTGVGNQPQHF
TRBD1 TRBJ2-7 many TRBV5-1 TGCGCCAGCAGCGCGGGACAGGCCCTTAGCTCCTACGAGCAGTACTTC CASSAGQALSSYEQYF
TRBD1 TRBJ2-3 many TRBV15 TGTGCCACCGGCCCGGGACAGGGGTCGGCAGATACGCAGTATTTT CATGPGQGSADTQYF
TRBD2 TRBJ2-3 many TRBV9 TGTGCCAGCAGCGTAGCTATGGCGGGGGGGCCTACGCAGTATTTT CASSVAMAGGPTQYF
- TRBJ1-5 many TRBV15 TGTGCCACCAGCAGAGTAGGAGACGTTAATCAGCCCCAGCATTTT CATSRVGDVNQPQHF
TRBD2 TRBJ2-3 many TRBV19 TGTGCCAGTACGTTGAGCGGGGGGATGACAGATACGCAGTATTTT CASTLSGGMTDTQYF
- TRBJ1-1 many TRBV20-1 TGCAGTGCTAGGGGGGACAAGGGCGAGGCTGAAGCTTTCTTT CSARGDKGEAEAFF
- TRBJ1-1 many TRBV29-1 TGCAGCGTTGAAGAGGCCGGGTCGCACACTGAAGCTTTCTTT CSVEEAGSHTEAFF
- TRBJ2-7 many TRBV27 TGTGCCAGCAGTTTATTCTCGGGAACCGAGCAGTACTTC CASSLFSGTEQYF
- TRBJ2-2 many TRBV28 TGTGCCAGCAGAGAGTTAAACATCAACACCGGGGAGCTGTTTTTT CASRELNINTGELFF
- TRBJ2-1 many TRBV7-2 TGTGCCAGCAGCTTAACTTACAATGAGCAGTTCTTC CASSLTYNEQFF
- TRBJ2-3 many TRBV20-1 TGCAGTGCTAGAGTGATAGCCCCGGATACGCAGTATTTT CSARVIAPDTQYF
- TRBJ1-4 many TRBV28 TGTGCCAGCAGGTCCCGAGGATGGAACCCCGCAACTAATGAAAAACTGTTTTTT CASRSRGWNPATNEKLFF
TRBD2 TRBJ2-1 - TRBV3-1 TGTGCCACCTGCCAATCGGGACTAGCGGGGGGAAGCTACAATGAGCAGTTCTTC CATCQSGLAGGSYNEQFF
TRBD1 TRBJ1-1 many TRBV7-2 TGTGCCAGCAGCTTAGCCCACAGGGGTTCCGCTGAAGCTTTCTTT CASSLAHRGSAEAFF
- TRBJ2-1 many TRBV20-1 TGCAGCCGTGGCAGTACATCATACAATGAGCAGTTCTTC CSRGSTSYNEQFF
- TRBJ1-2 many TRBV4-1 TGCGCCAGCAGCCAAGATATGCGGCAGGGAGAAAACTATGGCTACACCTTC CASSQDMRQGENYGYTF
TRBD2 TRBJ2-1 many TRBV9 TGTGCCAGCAGCGTAGTAGAGGGACTAGCGGGGGACAATGAGCAGTTCTTC CASSVVEGLAGDNEQFF
- TRBJ2-7 many TRBV14 TGTGCCAGCAGTCCCCGCGGGGATAGCTCCTACGAGCAGTACTTC CASSPRGDSSYEQYF